One and the same sample provided the 14 T cell receptor beta chains below, sequenced in a study of siplizumab effects on memory and regulatory T cells. Libraries were prepared by immunoSEQ multiplex PCR; TCRdb keeps only in-frame clonotypes and omits some of them. The sample lists more than 12,000 clones, roughly 40% occurring once. The antigens of these receptors remain unknown. Coculture of the mixed lymphocyte reaction cells took place at 37 degrees C and lasted under seven days. Sequenced input: CFSE-low (dividing) CD4+ T cells sorted from an allogeneic mixed lymphocyte reaction. The receptors were sampled from a human donor in good health; the cells came from an allogeneic mixed lymphocyte reaction. Some clones in this sample may be carry-over from other donors' samples.

The table lists this clone with a few counts. This sample includes further DNA sequences coding for the same CDR3. V and J are TRBV25-1 and TRBJ2-7; tentatively, D is TRBD1 (6 bases). This CDR3 spans 14 amino acids. Trimming removed 4 bases from V and 2 bases from J, with 12 bases in between. CDR1 and CDR2 (germline): MGHDK, SYGVNS. The CDR3 DNA sequence: TGTGCCAGCAGTGCCGGCAGGGGCCCCTACGAGCAGTACTTC. Translation gives CASSAGRGPYEQYF.

The genes are TRBV6-5 and TRBJ2-3; D uncertain. Trimming took 2 bases from V and 9 from J, leaving 15 bases between them. The CDR3 contains 14 residues. Germline V gene sequence: CDR1 MNHEY, CDR2 SVGAGI. The CDR3 region has the DNA TGTGCCAGCAGTTACATCGGACCCCGCCAGACGCAGTATTTT. This sequence encodes CASSYIGPRQTQYF.

On this clone: This could be a read error, since a much larger clone is one nucleotide away. Other DNA sequences in the same sample also yield this CDR3. The rearrangement uses TRBV25-1 and TRBJ2-1; 7 bases map to TRBD2. The germline CDR1 and CDR2 sequences are MGHDK and SYGVNS. The trim removed 6 bases at V and 8 bases at J, leaving 13 bases unmatched. This CDR3 has 15 amino acids. The chain's CDR3 is CASSFTSGRADEQFF. The CDR3 DNA reads TGTGCCAGCAGCTTCACTAGTGGGAGGGCCGATGAGCAGTTCTTC.

V and J are TRBV19 and TRBJ1-5; D is uncertain. Trimming cost V 3 bases and J 2 bases, with 11 bases left between them. The CDR3 contains 15 residues. Germline CDR1 LNHDA, CDR2 SQIVND (reference sequence). Here the CDR3 reads CASSIGDVGNQPQHF. In DNA form, the CDR3 reads TGTGCCAGTAGTATCGGTGACGTTGGCAATCAGCCCCAGCATTTT. The full variable domain, in which reference TRBV19 and TRBJ1-5 provide the parts outside the CDR3, is DGGITQSPKYLFRKEGQNVTLSCEQNLNHDAMYWYRQDPGQGLRLIYYSQIVNDFQKGDIAEGYSVSREKKESFPLTVTSAQKNPTAFYLCASSIGDVGNQPQHFGDGTRLSIL.

The rearrangement joins TRBV18 to TRBJ2-3; no reliable D call. Trimming took 6 bases from V and 4 from J, leaving 8 bases between them. CDR3 length: 12 amino acids. CDR1 and CDR2 (germline): KGHSH, LQKENI. The CDR3 bases are TGTGCCAGCTCCTTTGGGTCAGATACGCAGTATTTT. Encoded protein: CASSFGSDTQYF.

The chain joins TRBV7-9 to TRBJ2-5, with a tentative D call TRBD2 (6 bases). Trimming removed 2 bases from V and 5 bases from J, with 15 bases in between. This CDR3 is built from 15 residues. Germline-derived CDR1 and CDR2 are SEHNR and FQNEAQ (reference sequence). The CDR3 sequence: CASSLTDVRGETQYF. CDR3 nucleotide sequence: TGTGCCAGCAGCTTAACGGATGTCCGGGGGGAGACCCAGTACTTC.

V is TRBV25-1 and J is TRBJ2-7; no reliable D call. The germline gives CDR1 MGHDK, CDR2 SYGVNS. There are 11 residues in the CDR3. The V end lost 0 bases, the J end lost 9 bases, and 6 bases lay between the germline ends. The CDR3 here is CASSEYGWQYF. The CDR3 coding sequence is TGTGCCAGCAGTGAATATGGATGGCAGTACTTC.

In its sample, this clone is medium-sized. The genes are TRBV5-1 and TRBJ2-3, with 9 bases that match TRBD1. This CDR3 spans 14 amino acids. Germline loops: CDR1 SGHRS, CDR2 YFSETQ. Trimming cost V 0 bases and J 6 bases; bases outside gene matches: 2. CDR3 coding DNA: TGCGCCAGCAGCTTGGGACAGGGGGTGGATACGCAGTATTTT. Protein: CASSLGQGVDTQYF.

This clone was counted between two and nine times. The J gene is TRBJ2-7, the V gene TRBV6-6; D is possibly TRBD2 (5 bases). Trimming took 4 bases from V and 0 from J, leaving 13 bases between them. CDR1 and CDR2 (germline): MNHNY, SVGAGI (reference sequence). The CDR3 sequence is 15 residues long. The CDR3 spells CASSSYSGSSYEQYF. The DNA for the CDR3 is TGTGCCAGCAGTTCCTATTCTGGGAGCTCCTACGAGCAGTACTTC.

In its sample, this clone was seen a few times. CDR3 nucleotide sequence: TGCAGCGCGAGGGACAGCTACTACGAGCAGTACTTC. It specifies CSARDSYYEQYF. The chain is built from TRBV29-1 and TRBJ2-7; 7 bases map to TRBD1. V shed 7 bases, J shed 3 bases, and the junction held 6 bases outside the gene matches. The V gene's germline CDR1 is SQVTM and CDR2 ANQGSEA. The CDR3 is 12 amino acids.

The V and J genes are TRBV5-1 and TRBJ2-3, with D tentatively TRBD2 (7 bases). CDR3 size: 14 residues. CDR1 and CDR2 from the germline V gene are SGHRS and YFSETQ. Trimming removed 4 bases from V and 4 bases from J, with 13 bases in between. CDR3 nucleotides: TGCGCCAGCAGCCTACTAGGGGGGGCAGATACGCAGTATTTT. The encoded protein is CASSLLGGADTQYF. Filled out from reference TRBV5-1 and TRBJ2-3, the complete variable domain reads KAGVTQTPRYLIKTRGQQVTLSCSPISGHRSVSWYQQTPGQGLQFLFEYFSETQRNKGNFPGRFSGRQFSNSRSEMNVSTLELGDSALYLCASSLLGGADTQYFGPGTRLTVL.

This clone has only a few counts. The genes are TRBV5-1 and TRBJ2-3; 12 bases agree with TRBD2. V lost 2 bases, J lost 3 bases, and 10 bases stayed unmatched. The V gene's germline CDR1 is SGHRS and CDR2 YFSETQ. The CDR3 sequence is 18 residues long. CDR3 amino acids: CASSFLRPTSGSTDTQYF. In DNA, the CDR3 is TGCGCCAGCAGCTTTCTCCGCCCGACTAGCGGGAGTACAGATACGCAGTATTTT.

V is TRBV6-5 and J is TRBJ1-4; a possible D gene is TRBD1 (5 bases). Germline assignment: CDR1 MNHEY and CDR2 SVGAGI. V lost 0 bases and J 5 bases, leaving 10 bases between the germline ends. CDR3 length: 15 amino acids. The chain's CDR3 is CASSYSGGKNEKLFF. The CDR3, as DNA: TGTGCCAGCAGTTACTCTGGGGGGAAAAATGAAAAACTGTTTTTT.

The table lists this clone with a few counts. The V gene is TRBV19, the J gene TRBJ2-3; the D gene is possibly TRBD1 (6 bases). Looked up from germline, CDR1 is LNHDA and CDR2 is SQIVND (reference sequence). V gave up 3 bases and J gave up 0 bases, with 13 bases separating them. The CDR3 spans 16 residues. The DNA for the CDR3 is TGTGCCAGTAGTATTGGACAGACCCCTAGCACAGATACGCAGTATTTT. It specifies CASSIGQTPSTDTQYF.